This T cell receptor (beta chain) was obtained from a study of T cells in Graves' hyperthyroidism and ophthalmopathy. Amplified regions were TCR beta CDR3 sequences from RNA transcripts. The HTBI primer set was used in a first-round RT-PCR of the TCR CDR3. TCRdb used MiXCR to reprocess the multiplex PCR reads, holding one entry per CDR3 protein. The profile shows about 600,000 distinct CDR3 sequences, approximately 15% of them singletons. Trimming cost V 8 bases and J 5 bases, with 22 bases left between them. The CDR3 contains 16 residues. Germline lookup yields CDR1 LNHDA and CDR2 SQIVND (reference sequence). This clonotype was found a few times.

This sequence joins TRBV19 and TRBJ1-5; D possibly corresponds to TRBD1 (5 bases). The sample was blood. This sequence was found in a woman aged 40 to 49 with Graves' ophthalmopathy. The CDR3 here is CASRGGSKRSDQPQHF. CDR3 nucleotides: TGTGCCAGTCGGGGGGGGTCAAAACGAAGCGATCAGCCCCAGCATTTT.